A single sample is the source of the 17 T cell receptor beta chains below, sequenced in a study of early T cells in non-severe SARS-CoV-2 infection (dated by TCRdb to the early 2020s). Library preparation employed 5' RACE. TCRdb records NextSeq 500 as the sequencer. TCRdb reworked the public reads: Q25 trimming with fastp, MiXCR clone assembly, productive beta chains retained. Each entry is one CDR3 protein sequence, shown with its most common DNA and genes. The sample profile shows approximately 85,000 distinct CDR3 sequences; around 12% of them were found once. Of the sample, more than 6.5% falls within the top ten clones. The sequenced material came from whole blood. The origin of the receptors is an adult who was a healthcare worker with PCR-confirmed SARS-CoV-2 infection or an uninfected control (not recorded which).

A few counts support this clonotype. The chain links TRBV7-3 to TRBJ2-1, with 11 bases that match TRBD2. This CDR3 is built from 16 residues. Germline V gene lookup returns CDR1 SGHTA and CDR2 FQGTGA. With V trimmed by 5 bases and J by 6 bases, 9 bases remained unmatched. In DNA form, the CDR3 reads TGTGCCAGCAGCCGATCGGGGACTAGCGGTTTCAATGAGCAGTTCTTC. The encoded protein is CASSRSGTSGFNEQFF.

This clonotype was observed a handful of times. This sequence joins TRBV20-1 and TRBJ1-1, with TRBD1 identical over 11 bases. After removal of 0 bases from V and 4 bases from J, the junction contained 1 base not matched to a gene. This CDR3 region has 14 residues. Germline V gene lookup returns CDR1 DFQATT and CDR2 SNEGSKA (reference sequence). The DNA for the CDR3 is TGCAGTGCTAGAGAGGACAGGGGGCCCACTGAAGCTTTCTTT. Its translation is CSAREDRGPTEAFF.

This clonotype was recorded a few times. The chain is built from TRBV15 and TRBJ2-1, with TRBD2 matching over 15 bases. The CDR3 runs to 21 residues. The V segment lost 3 bases and the J segment 4 bases; nucleotides outside the gene matches: 16. From germline, CDR1 is LNHNV and CDR2 YYDKDF (reference sequence). The CDR3 spells CATSRTGLAGGTTGSYNEQFF. The DNA of the CDR3 is TGTGCCACCAGCAGGACGGGACTAGCGGGAGGTACTACTGGTTCGTACAATGAGCAGTTCTTC.

In this sample, this clonotype turned up many times. The chain recombines TRBV10-3 with TRBJ2-1; 11 bases line up with TRBD2. CDR1 is ENHRY, CDR2 SYGVKD, per germline. The CDR3 length is 16 residues. The J segment lost 9 bases and the V segment lost 0 bases, leaving 7 bases of the junction unmatched. CDR3 region: CAISESVGTSGSEQFF. The CDR3 nucleotides are TGTGCCATCAGTGAGTCAGTAGGAACTAGCGGGAGTGAGCAGTTCTTC.

The chain employs TRBV19 and TRBJ1-5; 10 bases fit TRBD1. J lost 6 bases, V lost 7 bases, and 6 bases had no gene match. Per germline, CDR1 LNHDA and CDR2 SQIVND (reference sequence). The CDR3 runs to 14 residues. CDR3 coding DNA: TGTGCCAGTACCATCCGGGACAGGGGTCAGCCCCAGCATTTT. This gives the protein CASTIRDRGQPQHF.

V gene TRBV28 combines with J gene TRBJ2-7, with 10 bases lining up with TRBD2. J lost 5 bases, V lost 6 bases, and 10 bases had no gene match. This CDR3 region has 15 residues. Looked up from germline, CDR1 is MDHEN and CDR2 is SYDVKM. The CDR3 DNA sequence: TGTGCCAGCAGGCTTCTAGCGGGAGAAGCCCACGAGCAGTACTTC. Protein: CASRLLAGEAHEQYF.

This clonotype was seen only a few times. The V call is TRBV7-6, the J call TRBJ1-2; 10 bases are a match to TRBD1. The CDR3 loop spans 15 amino acids. J gave up 3 bases and V 1 base, and 2 bases lay outside the gene matches. CDR1 SGHVS and CDR2 FNYEAQ come from the germline V gene. CDR3 nucleotides: TGTGCCAGCAGCTTAGGGACAGGGGGAGACTATGGCTACACCTTC. As protein: CASSLGTGGDYGYTF.

This clonotype occurred a few times. The chain couples TRBV7-9 to TRBJ2-3, with TRBD2 matching 14 bases. The CDR3 is 18 amino acids. The germline gives CDR1 SEHNR, CDR2 FQNEAQ (reference sequence). Losses at the gene ends were 5 bases for V and 3 bases for J; bases not matched to a gene: 10. The CDR3 loop is CASSGGTSGSRKTDTQYF. CDR3 sequence (DNA): TGTGCCAGCAGCGGCGGGACTAGCGGGAGTAGAAAGACAGATACGCAGTATTTT. Using reference TRBV7-9 and TRBJ2-3 for the parts outside the CDR3, the full variable domain is DTGVSQNPRHKITKRGQNVTFRCDPISEHNRLYWYRQTLGQGPEFLTYFQNEAQLEKSRLLSDRFSAERPKGSFSTLEIQRTEQGDSAMYLCASSGGTSGSRKTDTQYFGPGTRLTVL.

V and J are TRBV2 and TRBJ1-4; a possible D gene is TRBD1 (5 bases). Germline V CDR1 and CDR2: SNHLY, FYNNEI. The CDR3 consists of 14 residues. The V and J ends lost 7 bases and 10 bases respectively, with 19 bases between them. The CDR3 nucleotides read TGTGCCAGCAACTCTGGGGCCCGGGATGGAAAACTGTTTTTT. It encodes CASNSGARDGKLFF.

In this sample, this clonotype turned up a few times. The gene calls are TRBV2 and TRBJ1-6; 7 nucleotides line up with TRBD1. The CDR3 loop spans 13 amino acids. Germline values: CDR1 SNHLY, CDR2 FYNNEI. With V trimmed by 7 bases and J by 7 bases, 4 bases remained unmatched. CDR3 sequence reads: CASTDRENSPLHF. CDR3 bases: TGTGCCAGCACTGACAGGGAGAATTCACCCCTCCACTTT.

V gene TRBV20-1 combines with J gene TRBJ2-1; D assignment may be TRBD1 or TRBD2 (5 bases each). CDR3 length: 13 amino acids. Looked up from germline, CDR1 is DFQATT and CDR2 is SNEGSKA (reference sequence). Trimming pared 5 bases from V and 3 bases from J, leaving 11 bases between. The CDR3 DNA follows: TGCAGTGCTGGGGACGGTGTCTACAATGAGCAGTTCTTC. It encodes CSAGDGVYNEQFF.

This clonotype was picked up many times. The chain couples TRBV20-1 to TRBJ1-2; D remains ambiguous. This CDR3 is 14 amino acids long. In germline, CDR1 is DFQATT, CDR2 SNEGSKA (reference sequence). The ends were cut back, 3 bases at V and 1 base at J, with 12 bases in the middle. The CDR3 sequence: CSASSGVFNYGYTF. The CDR3, as DNA: TGCAGTGCTAGCTCCGGGGTCTTTAACTATGGCTACACCTTC.

This clonotype has a handful of counts. The CDR3 DNA reads TGTGCCAGCAGCTTGAGGGTCTCCTACGAGCAGTACTTC. Translated: CASSLRVSYEQYF. The chain joins TRBV5-4 to TRBJ2-7; D remains ambiguous. This CDR3 is 13 amino acids long. Germline loops: CDR1 SGHNT, CDR2 YYREEE (reference sequence). Trimming shortened V by 1 base and J by 0 bases, and 5 bases separated the two germline ends.

This clonotype was seen a handful of times. The chain is built from TRBV12-3 or TRBV12-4 and TRBJ2-2; TRBD2 aligns across 12 bases. The CDR3 length is 15 residues. The J segment lost 8 bases and the V segment lost 5 bases, leaving 6 bases of the junction unmatched. CDR3 in DNA: TGTGCCAGCAGTCCCACGACTAGCGGGAGTGGGGAGCTGTTTTTT. This encodes CASSPTTSGSGELFF.

This clonotype has ten or more counts. This chain connects TRBV4-2 to TRBJ2-7; D tentatively reads TRBD1 or TRBD2 (5 bases each). Germline CDR1 LGHNA, CDR2 YNFKEQ. There are 17 residues in the CDR3. V gave up 0 bases and J gave up 2 bases, with 17 bases separating them. The DNA for the CDR3 is TGTGCCAGCAGCCAAGATAGTGGGACCGGAGCCGCCTACGAGCAGTACTTC. Its translation: CASSQDSGTGAAYEQYF.

In this sample, this clonotype turned up many times. The chain carries TRBV10-3 and TRBJ2-3, with TRBD2 matching 12 bases. The germline CDR1 and CDR2 sequences are ENHRY and SYGVKD. The junction had 4 bases not matched to a gene; V was cut back by 4 bases and J by 5 bases. CDR3 size: 15 residues. CDR3 residues: CAISAGLAGIDTQYF. CDR3 in DNA: TGTGCCATCAGTGCCGGACTAGCGGGAATAGATACGCAGTATTTT.

The table lists this clonotype with many counts. The CDR3 DNA is TGTGCCAGCAGCGTAGATCACAATGAGCAGTTCTTC. It translates to CASSVDHNEQFF. V usage is TRBV9 and J usage is TRBJ2-1; D gene uncertain. V lost 0 bases and J 5 bases, leaving 3 bases between the germline ends. The germline V gene has CDR1 SGDLS and CDR2 YYNGEE. This CDR3 has 12 amino acids.